Included here is one T cell receptor (beta chain) sequence, with context. The target antigen is unknown. This sample is part of a study of monozygotic twins with inflammatory bowel disease. Template switching was used to attach UMIs, which incorporated a 6-nucleotide sample barcode. No DNA is given; TCRdb re-called the 5' RACE reads and lists each CDR3 protein once. This listing includes hundreds of thousands of distinct CDR3 sequences. Points from the study as a whole: Versus healthy twins, IBD patients showed fewer clonotypes shared with others, especially with disease activity. TCRbeta diversity (inverse Simpson) was lower in IBD patients than in healthy co-twins.

From germline, CDR1 is MNHEY and CDR2 SVGAGI. This CDR3 has 15 residues. This sequence joins TRBV6-5 and TRBJ2-7; TCRdb reports TRBD1, a call that lacks DNA to check it against. Material: blood. The clonotype comes from a human donor with ulcerative colitis or Crohn's disease, or a healthy co-twin of an affected twin (not recorded which). This CDR3 is CASSYLSGASYEQYF.